This TCR beta chain came from a study of CD8 T cells in ankylosing spondylitis. Study-level findings and limits: Clones linked to disease were reported to show significant enrichment in matched ankylosing spondylitis synovial fluid. In ankylosing spondylitis blood, a motif of roughly eight highly homologous TCR beta variants appeared characteristic.

Germline assignment: CDR1 SQVTM and CDR2 ANQGSEA. V shed 2 bases and J shed 4 bases, with 8 bases lying between them. The CDR3 is made up of 12 amino acids. Scientists made TCR beta libraries using quantitative 5'-RACE with molecular barcodes. A single record per CDR3 protein comes from TCRdb applying MiXCR to the 5' RACE reads. The data contain around 440,000 distinct CDR3 sequences, approximately 17% of them seen just once; the ten biggest clones take up approximately 0.97%. Details on this clonotype: Its antigen is still unknown.

This TCR derives from a male donor with ankylosing spondylitis. The sequencing sample was made of blood, either unsorted or a sorted T cell fraction (not recorded which). J is TRBJ1-2 and V is TRBV29-1; the D is unclear. The CDR3 nucleotides read TGCAGCGTTGAAATGGGGTCCTATGGCTACACCTTC. This gives the protein CSVEMGSYGYTF.